This TCR beta chain is drawn from a study of T cell clonality in common variable immunodeficiency. Regarding the study as a whole: Fewer deletions and N-nucleotide insertions were reportedly seen in common variable immunodeficiency TCR beta sequences.

The table came from immunoSEQ multiplex PCR; TCRdb's copy has only in-frame clones and leaves some out. The specimen has fewer than 50,000 clones, none found just once. In this sample, this clone turned up many times. Its antigen is currently unknown. The read terminates 3 residues before the CDR3 end, so the remaining end is supplied by the germline J gene. Germline assignment: CDR1 SGHVS and CDR2 FQNEAQ. V shed 1 base and J shed 3 bases, with 6 bases lying between them. This CDR3 comprises 13 residues. The sample comprised peripheral blood mononuclear cells. The chain carries TRBV7-8 and TRBJ1-2; D not certain. This receptor was obtained from a person between 18 and 75 years old in good health. The CDR3 loop is CASSLETDYGYTF. The part of the CDR3 DNA that was read is TGTGCCAGCAGCTTAGAAACGGACTATGGC.